The next 14 T cell receptor beta chains were all read from a single sample in a study of CD8 T cells in ankylosing spondylitis. General study results and limits: One TCR beta motif, made up of roughly eight highly homologous variants, appeared characteristic of ankylosing spondylitis blood.

TCRdb itself ran the 5' RACE reads through MiXCR, one entry per CDR3 protein. Of about 750,000 distinct CDR3 sequences listed, roughly 19% are singletons. The antigens for these receptors are not known. Input material: blood, either unsorted or a sorted T cell fraction (not recorded which). All receptors come from a male donor with ankylosing spondylitis.

The chain couples TRBV29-1 to TRBJ1-1, with unresolved D. The CDR3 loop spans 13 amino acids. CDR1 is SQVTM and CDR2 is ANQGSEA in the germline V gene. V lost 4 bases and J 0 bases, leaving 9 bases between the germline ends. CDR3 in amino acids: CSVGVGMNTEAFF. CDR3 coding DNA: TGCAGCGTTGGGGTGGGAATGAACACTGAAGCTTTCTTT. Full variable domain (rest looked up from reference TRBV29-1 and TRBJ1-1): SAVISQKPSRDICQRGTSLTIQCQVDSQVTMMFWYRQQPGQSLTLIATANQGSEATYESGFVIDKFPISRPNLTFSTLTVSNMSPEDSSIYLCSVGVGMNTEAFFGQGTRLTVV.

The rearrangement links TRBV27 to TRBJ1-6; D is perhaps TRBD1 (6 bases). The V gene's germline CDR1 is MNHEY and CDR2 SMNVEV (reference sequence). This CDR3 comprises 11 residues. Trimming cost V 8 bases and J 11 bases, with 10 bases left between them. CDR3: CASVPGAPLHF. CDR3 nucleotides: TGTGCCAGCGTCCCAGGGGCACCCCTCCACTTT.

This clonotype was observed many times. The chain links TRBV12-3 or TRBV12-4 to TRBJ2-1; TRBD2 aligns across 9 bases. This CDR3 is built from 15 residues. After removal of 4 bases from V and 8 bases from J, the junction contained 9 bases not matched to a gene. The CDR3 loop is CASSYPGLAGDEQFF. The CDR3 nucleotides read TGTGCCAGCAGTTACCCGGGACTAGCAGGCGATGAGCAGTTCTTC.

V is TRBV12-3 or TRBV12-4 and J is TRBJ2-2; D is ambiguous. The CDR3 extends over 15 amino acids. The V and J ends lost 6 bases and 0 bases respectively, with 11 bases between them. DNA for the CDR3: TGTGCCAGCAGGCCACACCTCGCGAACACCGGGGAGCTGTTTTTT. This codes for CASRPHLANTGELFF.

This clonotype appeared a few times. This chain uses TRBV11-2 with TRBJ2-7, with 13 bases fitting TRBD2. The CDR3 sequence is 15 residues long. With V trimmed by 0 bases and J by 7 bases, 3 bases remained unmatched. Germline loops: CDR1 SGHAT, CDR2 FQNNGV. DNA of the CDR3: TGTGCCAGCAGCTTAGAACTAGCGGGGGGGTTTGAGCAGTACTTC. Protein: CASSLELAGGFEQYF.

The V call is TRBV12-3 or TRBV12-4, the J call TRBJ2-5; 9 nucleotides align to TRBD2. J gave up 5 bases and V 4 bases, and 11 bases lay outside the gene matches. The CDR3 is made up of 16 amino acids. The DNA of the CDR3 is TGTGCCAGCAGTTCGGCGGGAGGGGTGGCATACGAGACCCAGTACTTC. The encoded protein is CASSSAGGVAYETQYF.

This chain links TRBV5-8 with TRBJ2-7; the D is unclear. V dropped 3 bases and J dropped 5 bases, with 9 bases sitting between them. In germline, CDR1 is SGHTS, CDR2 YDEGEE. This CDR3 contains 12 residues. CDR3 in DNA: TGTGCCAGCAGCTGGGATCTCGACGAGCAGTACTTC. Its protein product is CASSWDLDEQYF.

V is TRBV12-3 or TRBV12-4 and J is TRBJ2-7; 12 bases align to TRBD2. This CDR3 comprises 13 residues. The V gene end was trimmed by 8 bases and the J gene end by 7 bases; junction bases not matched to a gene: 6. The CDR3 sequence is CASRLAGAREQYF. Here the CDR3 DNA reads TGTGCCAGCCGACTAGCGGGAGCACGGGAGCAGTACTTC.

The V and J genes are TRBV6-1 and TRBJ2-7; tentative D call: TRBD1 (6 bases). This CDR3 spans 13 amino acids. V shed 6 bases and J shed 6 bases, with 15 bases lying between them. In germline, CDR1 is MNHNS, CDR2 SASEGT. CDR3 DNA sequence: TGTGCCAGCAGCCCCGTAGGGGGTCTCGAGCAGTACTTC. It is translated as CASSPVGGLEQYF.

This clonotype was observed many times. This chain connects TRBV7-2 to TRBJ2-3; TRBD2 matches at 8 bases. The CDR3 consists of 15 residues. V was clipped by 1 base and J by 1 base; unmatched bases: 1. CDR1 and CDR2 from the germline V gene are SGHTA and FQGNSA. CDR3 protein: CASSLGGLGTDTQYF. CDR3 sequence (DNA): TGTGCCAGCAGCTTAGGGGGACTAGGCACAGATACGCAGTATTTT.

This clonotype was found a few times. The chain couples TRBV3-1 to TRBJ1-1; no clear D gene. The CDR3 runs to 15 residues. The V end was cut by 1 base, the J end by 1 base, with 10 bases between. The germline gives CDR1 LGHDT, CDR2 YNNKEL (reference sequence). The CDR3 coding sequence is TGTGCCAGCAGCCAAGGCAAAGACCCGAACACTGAAGCTTTCTTT. It is translated as CASSQGKDPNTEAFF.

This clonotype turned up a few times. The chain links TRBV4-1 to TRBJ1-5, with 7 bases identical to TRBD1. The ends lost 0 bases at V and 4 bases at J; junction bases unmatched: 3. The CDR3 extends over 15 amino acids. Germline V gene lookup returns CDR1 MGHRA and CDR2 YSYEKL. The CDR3 reads CASSQDSGGNQPQHF. The CDR3 nucleotides are TGCGCCAGCAGCCAAGATTCAGGGGGAAATCAGCCCCAGCATTTT.

This clonotype was seen more than once but under ten times. This chain links TRBV15 with TRBJ1-1; D is possibly TRBD1 (6 bases). V was trimmed by 6 bases and J by 1 base, leaving 12 bases between them. CDR3 size: 14 residues. In germline, CDR1 is LNHNV, CDR2 YYDKDF (reference sequence). The CDR3 region is CATRPDRTNTEAFF. The CDR3 coding sequence is TGTGCCACCAGACCCGACAGGACGAACACTGAAGCTTTCTTT.

V and J are TRBV4-2 and TRBJ2-1, with TRBD2 identical over 12 bases. CDR3 size: 19 residues. CDR1 and CDR2 (germline): LGHNA, YNFKEQ. V was pared by 0 bases and J by 5 bases, with 11 bases of the junction left unmatched. CDR3 bases: TGTGCCAGCAGCCAAGATCACCCAGGACTAGCGGGAAACGACAATGAGCAGTTCTTC. Translation: CASSQDHPGLAGNDNEQFF.